Shown below are 32 T cell receptor beta chains from a single sample sequenced in a study of cytomegalovirus exposure and HLA in healthy donors. PCR primers comprised 60 Vbeta and 13 Jbeta primers. TCRdb's table, derived via immunoSEQ multiplex PCR, lists solely in-frame clones and lacks some. The profile shows approximately 190,000 clones, about 89% of them singletons. The sequencing input was PBMCs. Every receptor here comes from a man aged 25-40 years in good health and CMV-seronegative.

J is TRBJ2-5 and V is TRBV5-4, with 7 bases that match TRBD2. CDR3 length equals 14 residues. Germline trimming cut 5 bases from V and 3 bases from J; bases unmatched to any gene: 7. Germline CDR1 SGHNT, CDR2 YYREEE (reference sequence). CDR3: CASSAALAKETQYF. The CDR3 DNA reads TGTGCCAGCAGTGCAGCACTAGCGAAAGAGACCCAGTACTTC.

The J gene is TRBJ2-5, the V gene TRBV30; D gene ambiguous. V was shortened by 3 bases and J by 5 bases, with 13 bases between the two germline ends. The CDR3 sequence is 13 residues long. Germline CDR1 and CDR2: GTSNPN and SVGIG (reference sequence). CDR3 loop: CAWRYSYWETQYF. CDR3 nucleotides: TGTGCCTGGAGATATAGCTATTGGGAGACCCAGTACTTC.

The chain uses TRBV7-9 and TRBJ1-5; 7 bases are shared with TRBD1. V dropped 5 bases and J dropped 4; count of bases not matched to a gene: 8. The CDR3 runs 15 residues. Per germline, CDR1 SEHNR and CDR2 FQNEAQ (reference sequence). CDR3 nucleotide sequence: TGTGCCAGCAGCGACGGGACAGACGTTAATCAGCCCCAGCATTTT. Protein product: CASSDGTDVNQPQHF.

This chain connects TRBV6-5 to TRBJ2-3, with 8 bases lining up with TRBD1. V gave up 2 bases and J gave up 3 bases; unmatched junction bases: 4. Germline V gene lookup returns CDR1 MNHEY and CDR2 SVGAGI. CDR3 size: 15 residues. The CDR3 region is CASSYGRGQTDTQYF. CDR3 nucleotide sequence: TGTGCCAGCAGTTACGGCAGGGGGCAGACAGATACGCAGTATTTT.

The DNA for the CDR3 is TGCAGCGTTGATACCCGAGAGACTAGCGGGAGCTACGAGCAGTACTTC. It yields the protein CSVDTRETSGSYEQYF. The rearrangement joins TRBV29-1 to TRBJ2-7, with TRBD2 matching 12 bases. V shed 3 bases and J 3 bases; nucleotides not matched to a gene: 9. The CDR3 contains 16 residues. The germline V gene has CDR1 SQVTM and CDR2 ANQGSEA.

CDR3 sequence: CASSQEGQGSNEQFF. The DNA for the CDR3 is TGCGCCAGCAGCCAAGAAGGACAGGGCAGCAATGAGCAGTTCTTC. The chain couples TRBV4-3 to TRBJ2-1; 8 positions match TRBD1. The V and J ends lost 0 bases and 6 bases, in that order; junction bases with no gene match: 4. This CDR3 is built from 15 residues. The germline V gene has CDR1 LGHNA and CDR2 YSLEER.

The gene calls are TRBV4-2 and TRBJ2-5, with TRBD1 matching over 12 bases. CDR1 LGHNA and CDR2 YNFKEQ come from the germline V gene. V trimming: 4 bases; J trimming: 5 bases; junction bases outside the gene matches: 14. The CDR3 sequence is 18 residues long. CDR3: CASSPHSPGQGAMETQYF. The CDR3 DNA reads as TGTGCCAGCAGCCCCCACTCCCCGGGACAGGGGGCGATGGAGACCCAGTACTTC.

The V call is TRBV6-6, the J call TRBJ1-4; D not certain. The CDR3 covers 14 residues. Germline CDR1 is MNHNY and CDR2 is SVGAGI (reference sequence). V lost 2 bases, J lost 3 bases, and 7 bases lay in between. CDR3 sequence: CASSYVQANEKLFF. CDR3 DNA sequence: TGTGCCAGCAGTTACGTCCAGGCTAATGAAAAACTGTTTTTT.

The CDR3 bases are TGTGCCAGCAGCCCTCCAGGGGGACCTCTCGAGCAGTACTTC. It yields the protein CASSPPGGPLEQYF. The gene calls are TRBV7-9 and TRBJ2-7; TRBD1 agrees at 7 bases. CDR3 length equals 14 residues. Germline V gene data show CDR1 as SEHNR and CDR2 as FQNEAQ (reference sequence). V was pared by 5 bases and J by 6 bases, with 10 bases of the junction left unmatched.

The chain employs TRBV29-1 and TRBJ2-7; 8 positions agree with TRBD1. Looked up from germline, CDR1 is SQVTM and CDR2 is ANQGSEA. Trimming removed 6 bases from V and 5 bases from J; junction bases left unmatched: 6. This CDR3 spans 12 amino acids. The CDR3 coding sequence is TGCAGCGTCGTGGACAGGGTAGACGAGCAGTACTTC. It yields the protein CSVVDRVDEQYF.

The rearrangement uses TRBV5-4 and TRBJ2-3, with TRBD2 identical over 11 bases. CDR3 size: 17 residues. After removal of 4 bases from V and 0 bases from J, the junction contained 7 bases not matched to a gene. The V gene's germline CDR1 is SGHNT and CDR2 YYREEE (reference sequence). CDR3 loop: CASSVRLAGTSTDTQYF. Written as DNA, the CDR3 is TGTGCCAGCAGCGTTCGACTAGCGGGGACTAGCACAGATACGCAGTATTTT.

This clone occurred once. J is TRBJ1-1 and V is TRBV28; 10 bases are shared with TRBD1. The germline V gene has CDR1 MDHEN and CDR2 SYDVKM. The junction had 23 bases not matched to a gene; V was cut back by 6 bases and J by 4 bases. CDR3 length: 20 residues. The DNA of the CDR3 is TGTGCCAGCAGAACACGAACGGGACAGGGGAAACTAGCAGGGTTCACTGAAGCTTTCTTT. The encoded protein is CASRTRTGQGKLAGFTEAFF.

About this clone itself: In the same sample, other DNA sequences code for this CDR3. The chain has TRBV4-3 and TRBJ2-2; possible D gene TRBD1, 6 bases. V was shortened by 0 bases and J by 5 bases, with 10 bases between the two germline ends. CDR1 is LGHNA and CDR2 is YSLEER in the germline V gene. CDR3 length: 15 residues. The CDR3 DNA reads as TGCGCCAGCAGCCAAGATCGAGGGGGAACCGGGGAGCTGTTTTTT. Encoded protein: CASSQDRGGTGELFF.

The rearrangement uses TRBV7-9 and TRBJ2-1; TRBD2 matches at 8 bases. J lost 12 bases, V lost 1 base, and 8 bases had no gene match. Germline V CDR1 and CDR2: SEHNR, FQNEAQ (reference sequence). This CDR3 spans 14 amino acids. CDR3 region: CASSLGSSGTRQFF. The CDR3 region has the DNA TGTGCCAGCAGCTTAGGGAGTAGCGGGACTCGGCAGTTCTTC.

This chain joins TRBV29-1 and TRBJ2-5; 7 bases line up with TRBD2. The CDR3 contains 13 residues. The germline V gene encodes CDR1 SQVTM and CDR2 ANQGSEA. With 2 bases clipped from V and 7 bases from J, the junction kept 7 bases outside the gene matches. CDR3 in DNA: TGCAGCGTTGAAAAATTGGGAGGGCGGACCCAGTACTTC. Translation: CSVEKLGGRTQYF. The whole variable domain, remainder taken from reference TRBV29-1 and TRBJ2-5, is SAVISQKPSRDICQRGTSLTIQCQVDSQVTMMFWYRQQPGQSLTLIATANQGSEATYESGFVIDKFPISRPNLTFSTLTVSNMSPEDSSIYLCSVEKLGGRTQYFGPGTRLLVL.

V and J are TRBV27 and TRBJ2-3; 7 bases fit TRBD1. V was pared by 5 bases and J by 6 bases, with 5 bases of the junction left unmatched. Germline CDR1 and CDR2: MNHEY and SMNVEV (reference sequence). The CDR3 contains 13 residues. CDR3 bases: TGTGCCAGCAGTCAGACAGGGTCGGATACGCAGTATTTT. Protein sequence: CASSQTGSDTQYF.

Of note for this clone: At one of its ends the junction is not consistent with the germline gene, which may arise from a read error. This chain connects TRBV10-3 to TRBJ1-3, with a tentative D call TRBD1 (6 bases). Germline loops: CDR1 ENHRY, CDR2 SYGVKD. The CDR3 length is 15 residues. CDR3: CAISEMTGSGNAIYF. The CDR3 nucleotides are TGTGCCATCAGCGAGATGACAGGCTCTGGAAACGCCATATATTTT.

The chain is built from TRBV6-5 and TRBJ2-7, with 9 bases fitting TRBD2. Trimming cost V 6 bases and J 7 bases; bases outside gene matches: 4. CDR3 length equals 12 residues. Germline loops: CDR1 MNHEY, CDR2 SVGAGI. The CDR3: CASRRAGGEQYF. The CDR3 nucleotides are TGTGCCAGCAGGAGGGCGGGGGGGGAGCAGTACTTC.

V and J are TRBV19 and TRBJ1-1; 7 nucleotides match TRBD1. V lost 7 bases and J lost 0; bases outside the gene matches: 2. CDR1 and CDR2 (germline): LNHDA, SQIVND (reference sequence). The CDR3 has 13 amino acids. The CDR3 nucleotides are TGTGCCAGTATCCAGGGGGTGAACACTGAAGCTTTCTTT. This codes for CASIQGVNTEAFF.

This rearrangement joins TRBV7-9 to TRBJ1-2; 12 nucleotides line up with TRBD1. The trim removed 4 bases at V and 6 bases at J, leaving 6 bases unmatched. This CDR3 is 15 amino acids long. Germline assignment: CDR1 SEHNR and CDR2 FQNEAQ (reference sequence). This CDR3 is CASSSGGTGGDGYTF. The CDR3 coding sequence is TGTGCCAGCAGCTCTGGGGGGACAGGGGGCGATGGCTACACCTTC.

The rearrangement joins TRBV4-2 to TRBJ1-2; D remains unclear. V was pared by 0 bases and J by 2 bases, with 7 bases between. The CDR3 loop spans 14 amino acids. The V gene's germline CDR1 is LGHNA and CDR2 YNFKEQ. The CDR3 region is CASSQDDTNYGYTF. CDR3 sequence (DNA): TGTGCCAGCAGCCAAGATGACACGAACTATGGCTACACCTTC.

V is TRBV6-6 and J is TRBJ1-4, with no clear D. Germline V gene data show CDR1 as MNHNY and CDR2 as SVGAGI (reference sequence). This CDR3 has 16 residues. With 0 bases removed from V and 8 bases from J, the gap between germline ends came to 16 bases. The CDR3 bases are TGTGCCAGCAGTTACTCCTTTATCTTCATCAGGGAAAAACTGTTTTTT. Translated, it gives CASSYSFIFIREKLFF.

The rearrangement joins TRBV11-3 to TRBJ1-5; possible D gene TRBD1, 6 bases. This CDR3 region has 15 residues. Germline V gene lookup returns CDR1 SGHNT and CDR2 YENEEA. V was cut by 1 base and J by 2 bases, with 9 bases left in between. The CDR3 DNA is TGTGCCAGCAGCTTAGGCAGGGGTTGCAATCAGCCCCAGCATTTT. It is translated as CASSLGRGCNQPQHF.

This chain joins TRBV19 and TRBJ2-3; TRBD2 matches 10 bases. V lost 6 bases to trimming and J lost 2 bases; unmatched junction nucleotides: 26. The CDR3 sequence is 22 residues long. Germline loops: CDR1 LNHDA, CDR2 SQIVND (reference sequence). DNA for the CDR3: TGTGCCAGTAGCTTAACCAATTCCAGGGAACTAGCGGGACTACCTCTCACAGATACGCAGTATTTT. Translation gives CASSLTNSRELAGLPLTDTQYF.

The chain uses TRBV6-1 and TRBJ2-5; 7 nucleotides match TRBD1. The J call is doubtful: the DNA matches TRBJ2-7 better. The V gene's germline CDR1 is MNHNS and CDR2 SASEGT. The CDR3 is 13 residues long. Here the CDR3 reads CASSPGTVHEQYF. In DNA form, the CDR3 reads TGTGCCAGCAGTCCCGGGACAGTCCACGAGCAGTACTTC.

The rearrangement uses TRBV7-9 and TRBJ2-2, with 7 bases fitting TRBD1. Germline V CDR1 and CDR2: SEHNR, FQNEAQ (reference sequence). The CDR3 runs 15 residues. V was pared by 5 bases and J by 4 bases, with 7 bases of the junction left unmatched. The CDR3 nucleotides are TGTGCCAGCAGCCAAGGACAGGCTGTCACCGGGGAGCTGTTTTTT. It yields the protein CASSQGQAVTGELFF.

To note about this clone: The germline gene is not matched at one end of the junction; a read error may be the cause. The V call is TRBV2, the J call TRBJ1-1; D gene uncertain. CDR1 SNHLY and CDR2 FYNNEI come from the germline V gene. The CDR3 totals 10 residues. CDR3 sequence (DNA): TGTGCCAGCAGTGACGGGAGGTGGACCTTT. Translating gives CASSDGRWTF.

The DNA for the CDR3 is TGCGCCAGCAGCCAAGCGGCTAGCGGGGTAGGTGATACGCAGTATTTT. Its protein product is CASSQAASGVGDTQYF. The rearrangement joins TRBV4-1 to TRBJ2-3; 9 bases map to TRBD2. This CDR3 spans 16 amino acids. The ends lost 1 base at V and 6 bases at J; junction bases unmatched: 8. In germline, CDR1 is MGHRA, CDR2 YSYEKL.

The chain recombines TRBV7-9 with TRBJ1-2; 7 bases are shared with TRBD1. Losses at the gene ends were 4 bases for V and 3 bases for J; bases not matched to a gene: 5. The CDR3 consists of 14 residues. The germline gives CDR1 SEHNR, CDR2 FQNEAQ (reference sequence). The DNA for the CDR3 is TGTGCCAGCAGCTCCCGCGGGACAGACTATGGCTACACCTTC. This gives the protein CASSSRGTDYGYTF.

The chain joins TRBV6-1 to TRBJ2-7; TRBD1 aligns across 7 bases. This CDR3 has 12 amino acids. Trimming removed 10 bases from V and 5 bases from J; junction bases left unmatched: 8. Germline CDR1 is MNHNS and CDR2 is SASEGT. CDR3 in amino acids: CAIRQGQHEQYF. DNA for the CDR3: TGTGCCATCCGACAGGGCCAACACGAGCAGTACTTC.

The chain employs TRBV7-9 and TRBJ2-7; D is perhaps TRBD2 (6 bases). CDR3 length equals 15 residues. In germline, CDR1 is SEHNR, CDR2 FQNEAQ (reference sequence). V lost 5 bases and J 5 bases, leaving 19 bases between the germline ends. Written as DNA, the CDR3 is TGTGCCAGCAGCCCCGTACGGGACTGGGGCCACGAGCAGTACTTC. As protein: CASSPVRDWGHEQYF.

The chain is built from TRBV28 and TRBJ1-1, with a possible D match to TRBD1 (5 bases). V shed 7 bases and J shed 11 bases, with 17 bases lying between them. Germline values: CDR1 MDHEN, CDR2 SYDVKM. The CDR3 sequence is 12 residues long. CDR3 nucleotide sequence: TGTGCCAGCATAGGGGCCCAAGCTGCCGCTTTCTTT. It codes for CASIGAQAAAFF. The full variable domain, with the rest looked up from reference TRBV28 and TRBJ1-1, is DVKVTQSSRYLVKRTGEKVFLECVQDMDHENMFWYRQDPGLGLRLIYFSYDVKMKEKGDIPEGYSVSREKKERFSLILESASTNQTSMYLCASIGAQAAAFFGQGTRLTVV.